This T cell receptor beta chain emerged from a study of CD8+ T cells in alopecia areata. Study outcomes and limitations: Relative to normal scalp, lesional scalp, especially alopecia totalis/universalis, showed higher clonality. Mice gave a clearer picture of TCR sharing than patients did, possibly for HLA-related reasons.

Treatment in this sample: oral pan-JAK inhibitor, 5-10 mg twice daily. This clone was recorded a few times. Its antigen is undetermined. Extracted RNA was reverse transcribed, and the resulting cDNA served as sequencing template. Profiling relied on immunoSEQ multiplex PCR, and the TCRdb table lists in-frame clones only, not all of them. The table lists some 110,000 clones, roughly three fifths of them singletons. Germline CDR1 and CDR2: SQVTM and ANQGSEA. The CDR3 has 16 residues. Trimming left V 0 bases short and J 2 bases short, with 17 bases between. This material consisted of CD8+ T cells sorted from blood, taken at week 24, from a patient treated with tofacitinib. The chain has TRBV29-1 and TRBJ2-7; D is tentatively TRBD1 or TRBD2 (6 bases each). This TCR was recovered from a human donor with alopecia areata. The CDR3 DNA is TGCAGCGTTGAAGAAAATCGGGGGCCATTGACCTACGAGCAGTACTTC. It yields the protein CSVEENRGPLTYEQYF.